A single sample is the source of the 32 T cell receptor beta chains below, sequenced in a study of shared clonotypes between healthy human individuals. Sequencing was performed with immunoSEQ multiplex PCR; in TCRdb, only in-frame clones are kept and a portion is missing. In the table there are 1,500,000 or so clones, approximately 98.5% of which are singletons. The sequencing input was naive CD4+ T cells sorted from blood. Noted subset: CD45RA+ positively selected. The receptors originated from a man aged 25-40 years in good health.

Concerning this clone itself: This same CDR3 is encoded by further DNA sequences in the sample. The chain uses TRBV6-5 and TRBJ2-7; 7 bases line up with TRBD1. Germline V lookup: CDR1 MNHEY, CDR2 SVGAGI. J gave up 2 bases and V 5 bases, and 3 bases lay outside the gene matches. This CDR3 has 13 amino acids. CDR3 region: CASSRDRAYEQYF. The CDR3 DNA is TGTGCCAGCAGTAGAGACAGGGCCTACGAGCAGTACTTC.

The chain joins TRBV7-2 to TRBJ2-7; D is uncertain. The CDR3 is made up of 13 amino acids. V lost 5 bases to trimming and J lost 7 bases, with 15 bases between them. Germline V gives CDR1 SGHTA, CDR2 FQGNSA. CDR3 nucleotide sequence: TGTGCCAGCAGCCCCACCTTTGTTCGAGAGCAGTACTTC. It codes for CASSPTFVREQYF.

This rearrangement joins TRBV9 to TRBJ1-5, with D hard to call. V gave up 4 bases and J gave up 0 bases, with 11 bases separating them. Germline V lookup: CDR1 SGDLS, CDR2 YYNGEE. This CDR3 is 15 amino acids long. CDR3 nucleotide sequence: TGTGCCAGCAGCTTAGGGAGGGATAGCAATCAGCCCCAGCATTTT. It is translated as CASSLGRDSNQPQHF.

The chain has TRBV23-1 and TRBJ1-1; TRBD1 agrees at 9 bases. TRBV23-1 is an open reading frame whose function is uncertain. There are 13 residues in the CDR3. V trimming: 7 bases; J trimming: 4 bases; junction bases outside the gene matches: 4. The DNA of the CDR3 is TGCGCCAGCATCATGGACAGGGGCACTGAAGCTTTCTTT. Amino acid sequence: CASIMDRGTEAFF.

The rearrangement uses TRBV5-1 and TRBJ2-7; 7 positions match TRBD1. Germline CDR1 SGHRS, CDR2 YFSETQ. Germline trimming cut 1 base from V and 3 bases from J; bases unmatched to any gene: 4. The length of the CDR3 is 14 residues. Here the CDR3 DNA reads TGCGCCAGCAGCTTGTCCACAGGGGACTACGAGCAGTACTTC. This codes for CASSLSTGDYEQYF.

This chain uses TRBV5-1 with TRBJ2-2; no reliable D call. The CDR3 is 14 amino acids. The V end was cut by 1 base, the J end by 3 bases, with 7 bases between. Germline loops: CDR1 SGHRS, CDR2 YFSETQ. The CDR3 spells CASSLNLDTGELFF. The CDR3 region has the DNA TGCGCCAGCAGCTTGAACCTCGACACCGGGGAGCTGTTTTTT. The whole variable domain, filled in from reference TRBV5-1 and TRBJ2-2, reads KAGVTQTPRYLIKTRGQQVTLSCSPISGHRSVSWYQQTPGQGLQFLFEYFSETQRNKGNFPGRFSGRQFSNSRSEMNVSTLELGDSALYLCASSLNLDTGELFFGEGSRLTVL.

DNA of the CDR3: TGCGCCAGCAGCTTAGGACAGGAAGATGAAGCTTTCTTT. Protein sequence: CASSLGQEDEAFF. V is TRBV5-1 and J is TRBJ1-1; 7 bases line up with TRBD1. The V segment lost 2 bases and the J segment 7 bases; nucleotides outside the gene matches: 5. CDR3 length: 13 amino acids. Germline CDR1 reads SGHRS; CDR2 reads YFSETQ.

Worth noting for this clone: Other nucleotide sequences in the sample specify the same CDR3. This chain's CDR3 is CASSQGQYNEQFF. CDR3 in DNA: TGCGCCAGCAGCCAAGGGCAGTACAATGAGCAGTTCTTC. The J gene is TRBJ2-1, the V gene TRBV4-1; D not certain. The CDR3 is 13 residues long. V was clipped by 1 base and J by 4 bases, with 5 bases between them. CDR1 is MGHRA, CDR2 YSYEKL, per germline.

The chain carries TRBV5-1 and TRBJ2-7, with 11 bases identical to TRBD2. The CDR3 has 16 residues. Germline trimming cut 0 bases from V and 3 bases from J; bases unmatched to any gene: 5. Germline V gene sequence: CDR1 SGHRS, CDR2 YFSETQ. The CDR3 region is CASSLELAGVDYEQYF. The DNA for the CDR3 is TGCGCCAGCAGCTTGGAACTAGCGGGAGTCGACTACGAGCAGTACTTC.

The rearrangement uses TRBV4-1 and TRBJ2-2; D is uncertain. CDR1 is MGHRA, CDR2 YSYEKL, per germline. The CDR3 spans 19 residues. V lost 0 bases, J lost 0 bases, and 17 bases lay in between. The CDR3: CASSQDTASGTANTGELFF. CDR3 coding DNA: TGCGCCAGCAGCCAAGATACCGCCTCGGGTACAGCGAACACCGGGGAGCTGTTTTTT.

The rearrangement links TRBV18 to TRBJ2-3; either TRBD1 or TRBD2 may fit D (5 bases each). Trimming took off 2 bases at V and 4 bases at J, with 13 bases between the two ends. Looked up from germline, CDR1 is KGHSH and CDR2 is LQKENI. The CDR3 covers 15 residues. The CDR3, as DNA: TGTGCCAGCTCACCATTCTTGAGGGGCGCAGATACGCAGTATTTT. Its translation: CASSPFLRGADTQYF. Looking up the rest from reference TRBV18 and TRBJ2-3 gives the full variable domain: NAGVMQNPRHLVRRRGQEARLRCSPMKGHSHVYWYRQLPEEGLKFMVYLQKENIIDESGMPKERFSAEFPKEGPSILRIQQVVRGDSAAYFCASSPFLRGADTQYFGPGTRLTVL.

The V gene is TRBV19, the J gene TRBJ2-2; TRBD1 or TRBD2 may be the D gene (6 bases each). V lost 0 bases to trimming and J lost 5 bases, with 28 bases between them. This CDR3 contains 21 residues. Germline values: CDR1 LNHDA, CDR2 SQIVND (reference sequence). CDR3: CASSIDPFRINGGGGTGELFF. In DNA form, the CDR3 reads TGTGCCAGTAGTATAGATCCCTTTCGGATAAACGGCGGAGGGGGGACCGGGGAGCTGTTTTTT.

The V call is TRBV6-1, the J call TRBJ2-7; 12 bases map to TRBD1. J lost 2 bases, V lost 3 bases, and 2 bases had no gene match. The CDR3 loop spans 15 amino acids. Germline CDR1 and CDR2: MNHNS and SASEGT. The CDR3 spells CASSEGQGAPYEQYF. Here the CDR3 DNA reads TGTGCCAGCAGTGAGGGACAGGGGGCTCCCTACGAGCAGTACTTC.

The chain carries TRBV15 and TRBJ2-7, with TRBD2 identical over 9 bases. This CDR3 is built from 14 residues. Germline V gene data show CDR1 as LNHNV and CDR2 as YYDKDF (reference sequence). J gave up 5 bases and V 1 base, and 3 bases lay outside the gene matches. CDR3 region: CATSRVGGRDEQYF. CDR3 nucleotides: TGTGCCACCAGCAGAGTAGGCGGGAGGGACGAGCAGTACTTC.

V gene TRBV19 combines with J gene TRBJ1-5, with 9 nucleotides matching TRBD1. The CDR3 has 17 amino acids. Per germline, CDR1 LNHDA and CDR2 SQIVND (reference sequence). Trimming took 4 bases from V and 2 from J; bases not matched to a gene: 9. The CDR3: CASSTDRGFIGNQPQHF. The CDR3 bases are TGTGCCAGTAGTACCGACAGGGGGTTCATTGGCAATCAGCCCCAGCATTTT.

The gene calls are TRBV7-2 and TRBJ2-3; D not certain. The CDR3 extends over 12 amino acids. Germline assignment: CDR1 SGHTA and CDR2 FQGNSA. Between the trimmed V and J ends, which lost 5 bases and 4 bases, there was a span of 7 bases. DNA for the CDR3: TGTGCCAGCAGCCGGACCCCAGATACGCAGTATTTT. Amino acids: CASSRTPDTQYF.

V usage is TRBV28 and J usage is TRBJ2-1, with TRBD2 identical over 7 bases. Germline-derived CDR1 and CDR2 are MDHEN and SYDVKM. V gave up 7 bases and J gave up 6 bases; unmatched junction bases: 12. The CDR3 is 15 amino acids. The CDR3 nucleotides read TGTGCCAGCACTATTGGGGGAGGGCCAGGCAATGAGCAGTTCTTC. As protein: CASTIGGGPGNEQFF.

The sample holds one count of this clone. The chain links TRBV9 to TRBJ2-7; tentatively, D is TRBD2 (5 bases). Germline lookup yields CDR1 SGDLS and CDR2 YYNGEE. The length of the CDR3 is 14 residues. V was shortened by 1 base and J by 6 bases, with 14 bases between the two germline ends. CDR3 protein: CASSVSGESGEQYF. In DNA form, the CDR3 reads TGTGCCAGCAGCGTATCCGGGGAGTCCGGCGAGCAGTACTTC.

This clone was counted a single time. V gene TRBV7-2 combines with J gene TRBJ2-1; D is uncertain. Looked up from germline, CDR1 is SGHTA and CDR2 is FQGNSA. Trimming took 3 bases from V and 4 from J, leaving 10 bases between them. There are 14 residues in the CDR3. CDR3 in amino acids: CASSFGTEYNEQFF. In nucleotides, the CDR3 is TGTGCCAGCAGCTTCGGCACAGAGTACAATGAGCAGTTCTTC.

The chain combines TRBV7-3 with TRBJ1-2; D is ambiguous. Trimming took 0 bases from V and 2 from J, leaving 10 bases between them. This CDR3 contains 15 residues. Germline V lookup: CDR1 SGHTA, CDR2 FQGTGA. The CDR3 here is CASSLTPHDNYGYTF. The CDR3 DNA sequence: TGTGCCAGCAGCTTAACCCCCCACGACAACTATGGCTACACCTTC.

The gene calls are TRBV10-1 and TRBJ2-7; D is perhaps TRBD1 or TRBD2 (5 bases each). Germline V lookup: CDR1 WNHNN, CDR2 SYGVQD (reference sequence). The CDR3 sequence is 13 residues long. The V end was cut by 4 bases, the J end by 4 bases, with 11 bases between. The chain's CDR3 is CASSGGPTYEQYF. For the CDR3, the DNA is TGCGCCAGCAGTGGGGGACCGACTTACGAGCAGTACTTC.

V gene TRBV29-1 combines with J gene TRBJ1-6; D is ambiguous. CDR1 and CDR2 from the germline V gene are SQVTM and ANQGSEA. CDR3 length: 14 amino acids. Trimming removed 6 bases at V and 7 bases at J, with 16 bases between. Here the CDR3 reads CSVGSGSRNSPLHF. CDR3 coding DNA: TGCAGCGTCGGTTCAGGATCTCGGAATTCACCCCTCCACTTT. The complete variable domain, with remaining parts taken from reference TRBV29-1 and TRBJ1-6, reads SAVISQKPSRDICQRGTSLTIQCQVDSQVTMMFWYRQQPGQSLTLIATANQGSEATYESGFVIDKFPISRPNLTFSTLTVSNMSPEDSSIYLCSVGSGSRNSPLHFGNGTRLTVT.

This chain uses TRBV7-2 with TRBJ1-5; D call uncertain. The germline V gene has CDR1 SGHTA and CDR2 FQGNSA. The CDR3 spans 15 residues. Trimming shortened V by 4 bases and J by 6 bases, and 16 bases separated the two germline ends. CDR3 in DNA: TGTGCCAGCAGCTCACGCAATCGTCTCGGTCAGCCCCAGCATTTT. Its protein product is CASSSRNRLGQPQHF. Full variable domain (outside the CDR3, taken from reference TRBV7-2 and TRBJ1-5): GAGVSQSPSNKVTEKGKDVELRCDPISGHTALYWYRQSLGQGLEFLIYFQGNSAPDKSGLPSDRFSAERTGGSVSTLTIQRTQQEDSAVYLCASSSRNRLGQPQHFGDGTRLSIL.

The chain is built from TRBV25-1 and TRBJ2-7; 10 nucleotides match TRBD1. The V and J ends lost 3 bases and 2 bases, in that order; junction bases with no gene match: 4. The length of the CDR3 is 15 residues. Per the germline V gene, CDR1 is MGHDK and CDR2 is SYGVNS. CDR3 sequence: CASSDPGQGTYEQYF. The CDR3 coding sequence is TGTGCCAGCAGTGACCCGGGACAGGGGACCTACGAGCAGTACTTC.

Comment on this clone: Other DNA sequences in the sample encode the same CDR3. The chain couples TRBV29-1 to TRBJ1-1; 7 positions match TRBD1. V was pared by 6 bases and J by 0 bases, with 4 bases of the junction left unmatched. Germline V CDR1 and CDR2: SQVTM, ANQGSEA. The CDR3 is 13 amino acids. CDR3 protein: CSVQGVLNTEAFF. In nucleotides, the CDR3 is TGCAGCGTGCAGGGGGTTCTGAACACTGAAGCTTTCTTT.

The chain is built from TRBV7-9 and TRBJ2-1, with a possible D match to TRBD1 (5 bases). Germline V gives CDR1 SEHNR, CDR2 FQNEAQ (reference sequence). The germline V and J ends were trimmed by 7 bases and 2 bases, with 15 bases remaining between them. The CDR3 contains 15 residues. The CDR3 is CASNHGAAAYNEQFF. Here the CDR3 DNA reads TGTGCCAGCAACCATGGGGCCGCTGCCTACAATGAGCAGTTCTTC.

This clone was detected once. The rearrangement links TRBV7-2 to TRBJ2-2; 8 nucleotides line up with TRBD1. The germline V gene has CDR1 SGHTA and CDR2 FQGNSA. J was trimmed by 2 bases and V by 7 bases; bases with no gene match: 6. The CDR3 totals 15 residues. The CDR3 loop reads CASTLGQGNTGELFF. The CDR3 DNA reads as TGTGCCAGCACCCTCGGACAGGGTAACACCGGGGAGCTGTTTTTT. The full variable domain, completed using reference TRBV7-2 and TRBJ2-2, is GAGVSQSPSNKVTEKGKDVELRCDPISGHTALYWYRQSLGQGLEFLIYFQGNSAPDKSGLPSDRFSAERTGGSVSTLTIQRTQQEDSAVYLCASTLGQGNTGELFFGEGSRLTVL.

In nucleotides, the CDR3 is TGTGCCAGCACCCGGACCCCGCATGAGCAGTTCTTC. This sequence encodes CASTRTPHEQFF. This sequence joins TRBV2 and TRBJ2-1; D not certain. V lost 7 bases and J 8 bases, leaving 12 bases between the germline ends. From germline, CDR1 is SNHLY and CDR2 FYNNEI. The CDR3 covers 12 residues.

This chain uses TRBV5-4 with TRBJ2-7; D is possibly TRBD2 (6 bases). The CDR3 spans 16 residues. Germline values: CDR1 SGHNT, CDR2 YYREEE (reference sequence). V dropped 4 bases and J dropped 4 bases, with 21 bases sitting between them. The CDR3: CASSSKAGGKVYEQYF. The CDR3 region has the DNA TGTGCCAGCAGCAGCAAAGCGGGTGGTAAAGTTTACGAGCAGTACTTC.

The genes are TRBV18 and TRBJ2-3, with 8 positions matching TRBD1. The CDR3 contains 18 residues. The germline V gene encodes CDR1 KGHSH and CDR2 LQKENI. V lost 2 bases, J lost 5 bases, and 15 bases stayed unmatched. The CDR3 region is CASSPRQPGTGTRDTQYF. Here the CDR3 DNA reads TGTGCCAGCTCACCAAGACAGCCCGGGACAGGAACACGAGATACGCAGTATTTT.

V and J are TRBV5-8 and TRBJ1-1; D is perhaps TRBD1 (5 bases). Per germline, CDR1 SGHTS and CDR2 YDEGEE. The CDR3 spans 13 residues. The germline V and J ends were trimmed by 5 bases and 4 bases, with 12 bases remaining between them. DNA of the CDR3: TGTGCCAGCAGGGGGGTAGGGAGCACTGAAGCTTTCTTT. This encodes CASRGVGSTEAFF.

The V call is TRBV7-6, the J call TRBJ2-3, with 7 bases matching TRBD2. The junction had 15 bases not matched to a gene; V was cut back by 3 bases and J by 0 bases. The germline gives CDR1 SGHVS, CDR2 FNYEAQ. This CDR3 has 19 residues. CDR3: CASSLAVGGSMISTDTQYF. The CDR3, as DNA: TGTGCCAGCAGCTTGGCCGTGGGCGGGAGCATGATTAGCACAGATACGCAGTATTTT.